The 25 T cell receptor beta chains listed next were all sequenced from one sample in a study of blood T cell repertoires in COVID-19. Here immunoSEQ multiplex PCR was the method, and the copy in TCRdb shows in-frame clones only, minus some. The table records about 440,000 clones, 70% to 90% of them present only once. Sequencing was performed on peripheral blood. The receptors derive from a woman aged 45-60 years with COVID-19, enrolled during active disease.

The V and J genes are TRBV11-2 and TRBJ2-5, with TRBD1 as a possible D gene (6 bases). The CDR3 covers 15 residues. V was shortened by 3 bases and J by 2 bases, with 13 bases between the two germline ends. The germline V gene has CDR1 SGHAT and CDR2 FQNNGV. The CDR3 here is CASSFRRGSQETQYF. The CDR3 DNA follows: TGTGCCAGCAGCTTTCGAAGGGGGTCGCAAGAGACCCAGTACTTC.

This chain connects TRBV11-3 to TRBJ2-2; no clear D. CDR3 length: 14 amino acids. V was cut by 2 bases and J by 4 bases, with 8 bases left in between. From germline, CDR1 is SGHNT and CDR2 YENEEA. The CDR3 DNA follows: TGTGCCAGCAGCTTATTCGGGTCCACCGGGGAGCTGTTTTTT. It is translated as CASSLFGSTGELFF.

This chain joins TRBV4-1 and TRBJ2-7; the D gene is possibly TRBD1 (5 bases). The V gene's germline CDR1 is MGHRA and CDR2 YSYEKL. The CDR3 runs 13 residues. Between the trimmed V and J ends, which lost 4 bases and 3 bases, there was a span of 10 bases. CDR3 coding DNA: TGCGCCAGCAGCCCGGAGACAGACTACGAGCAGTACTTC. It encodes CASSPETDYEQYF.

The V call is TRBV30, the J call TRBJ1-3, with D unresolved. The ends were cut back, 1 base at V and 0 bases at J, with 10 bases in the middle. Germline CDR1 is GTSNPN and CDR2 is SVGIG (reference sequence). The CDR3 spans 15 residues. The CDR3 DNA follows: TGTGCCTGGAGTGCCCGAACGCGCTCTGGAAACACCATATATTTT. It codes for CAWSARTRSGNTIYF.

CDR3 loop: CASSPTNRGNEKLFF. CDR3 bases: TGTGCCAGCTCACCTACAAATCGAGGAAATGAAAAACTGTTTTTT. This chain uses TRBV18 with TRBJ1-4, with unresolved D. Trimming cost V 3 bases and J 5 bases, with 13 bases left between them. The V gene's germline CDR1 is KGHSH and CDR2 LQKENI. The CDR3 is 15 residues long.

This clone was recorded at least ten times. The V call is TRBV6-1, the J call TRBJ2-5; D gene uncertain. Germline V gene data show CDR1 as MNHNS and CDR2 as SASEGT. CDR3 size: 15 residues. Trimming pared 2 bases from V and 5 bases from J, leaving 15 bases between. The CDR3 sequence: CASSELQDIGETQYF. The CDR3 DNA is TGTGCCAGCAGTGAATTGCAAGACATAGGCGAGACCCAGTACTTC.

This chain uses TRBV10-3 with TRBJ1-4; D remains unclear. There are 13 residues in the CDR3. V was pared by 5 bases and J by 8 bases, with 12 bases between. Germline V gene lookup returns CDR1 ENHRY and CDR2 SYGVKD. The CDR3 spells CAISPGPREKLFF. CDR3 coding DNA: TGTGCCATCAGTCCCGGCCCGCGGGAAAAACTGTTTTTT.

The gene calls are TRBV25-1 and TRBJ2-5; TRBD1 matches at 8 bases. Per the germline V gene, CDR1 is MGHDK and CDR2 is SYGVNS. The length of the CDR3 is 15 residues. After removal of 6 bases from V and 4 bases from J, the junction contained 10 bases not matched to a gene. The CDR3 DNA reads TGTGCCAGCAGGGGGGGACAGGCTTGGGGAGAGACCCAGTACTTC. This gives the protein CASRGGQAWGETQYF.

This chain links TRBV5-1 with TRBJ1-4; no clear D gene. The CDR3 contains 13 residues. Trimming took off 3 bases at V and 11 bases at J, with 14 bases between the two ends. Germline values: CDR1 SGHRS, CDR2 YFSETQ. The DNA for the CDR3 is TGCGCCAGCAGCTCGGAAACGACTTGGAAACTGTTTTTT. Translated: CASSSETTWKLFF.

This chain connects TRBV27 to TRBJ2-1; 7 positions match TRBD2. CDR3 size: 14 residues. Germline V gene data show CDR1 as MNHEY and CDR2 as SMNVEV (reference sequence). With V trimmed by 5 bases and J by 10 bases, 11 bases remained unmatched. The CDR3 DNA sequence: TGTGCCAGCAGTCCAAACTCGGGGGGTGGCGAGCAGTTCTTC. Residues: CASSPNSGGGEQFF.

This sequence joins TRBV4-1 and TRBJ2-7; D might be TRBD2 (7 bases). Per germline, CDR1 MGHRA and CDR2 YSYEKL. The CDR3 has 15 residues. Trimming cost V 5 bases and J 5 bases, with 19 bases left between them. The CDR3 region is CASSDGRGGLNEQYF. For the CDR3, the DNA is TGCGCCAGCAGCGATGGGAGGGGGGGCCTTAACGAGCAGTACTTC.

The CDR3 coding sequence is TGCGCCAGCAGGGAGAGCGGGACTTCCTCCGGGGAGCTGTTTTTT. Its translation: CASRESGTSSGELFF. The gene calls are TRBV10-2 and TRBJ2-2; 7 bases fit TRBD2. V trimming: 6 bases; J trimming: 6 bases; junction bases outside the gene matches: 10. The CDR3 is 15 residues long. The germline CDR1 and CDR2 sequences are WSHSY and SAAADI.

The chain joins TRBV19 to TRBJ2-3; 7 bases map to TRBD1. The CDR3 is made up of 15 amino acids. The germline V gene encodes CDR1 LNHDA and CDR2 SQIVND (reference sequence). Trimming at V came to 8 bases and at J to 1 base, leaving 9 bases not matched to a gene. This CDR3 reads CASRYRGARTDTQYF. The CDR3, as DNA: TGTGCCAGTCGATACAGGGGAGCCCGCACAGATACGCAGTATTTT.

DNA for the CDR3: TGTGCCACCAGCAGGGGACAGGGGGACACTGAAGCTTTCTTT. Encoded protein: CATSRGQGDTEAFF. The V call is TRBV15, the J call TRBJ1-1; 11 bases align to TRBD1. The V gene end was trimmed by 3 bases and the J gene end by 3 bases; junction bases not matched to a gene: 0. The germline V gene has CDR1 LNHNV and CDR2 YYDKDF (reference sequence). The CDR3 totals 14 residues.

This chain links TRBV27 with TRBJ2-5; 9 nucleotides match TRBD2. V shed 5 bases, J shed 4 bases, and the junction held 11 bases outside the gene matches. This CDR3 region has 16 residues. Germline V CDR1 and CDR2: MNHEY, SMNVEV (reference sequence). The CDR3 DNA reads TGTGCCAGCAGTCCGTTTAGCGGGGGCGGTTTAGAGACCCAGTACTTC. Translated, it gives CASSPFSGGGLETQYF.

This clone was counted between two and nine times. The chain has TRBV7-9 and TRBJ2-4, with TRBD1 matching 8 bases. V lost 3 bases and J lost 15; bases outside the gene matches: 10. From germline, CDR1 is SEHNR and CDR2 FQNEAQ (reference sequence). CDR3 length: 13 amino acids. DNA for the CDR3: TGTGCCAGCAGCTTTCCGGGACAGGCCATACGGTACTTC. It codes for CASSFPGQAIRYF.

This chain links TRBV2 with TRBJ1-1; 11 bases line up with TRBD1. CDR1 is SNHLY and CDR2 is FYNNEI in the germline V gene. The trim removed 6 bases at V and 5 bases at J, leaving 5 bases unmatched. The CDR3 is 14 residues long. The CDR3 DNA follows: TGTGCCAGCAGCTCGGACAGGGGGCGAACTGAAGCTTTCTTT. It is translated as CASSSDRGRTEAFF.

The gene calls are TRBV7-9 and TRBJ2-3, with 7 bases lining up with TRBD2. The CDR3 contains 13 residues. With V trimmed by 1 base and J by 8 bases, 3 bases remained unmatched. Germline CDR1 SEHNR, CDR2 FQNEAQ (reference sequence). The CDR3 here is CASSLVGLPTQYF. CDR3 nucleotide sequence: TGTGCCAGCAGCTTAGTGGGACTACCTACGCAGTATTTT.

The chain employs TRBV3-1 (or the pseudogene TRBV3-2) and TRBJ2-7; TRBD2 aligns across 13 bases. J gave up 2 bases and V 2 bases, and 3 bases lay outside the gene matches. Germline lookup yields CDR1 LGHDT and CDR2 YNNKEL (reference sequence). The CDR3 is 16 amino acids. This CDR3 is CASSQPGTSGAYEQYF. The CDR3 nucleotides are TGTGCCAGCAGCCAACCCGGGACTAGCGGGGCCTACGAGCAGTACTTC.

This rearrangement joins TRBV12-3 or TRBV12-4 to TRBJ2-1; no reliable D call. Trimming pared 5 bases from V and 6 bases from J, leaving 5 bases between. CDR3 length: 11 residues. The CDR3 here is CASSLINEQFF. The CDR3 bases are TGTGCCAGCAGTCTTATCAATGAGCAGTTCTTC.

The J gene is TRBJ1-3, the V gene TRBV15, with TRBD1 matching 7 bases. CDR1 and CDR2 from the germline V gene are LNHNV and YYDKDF (reference sequence). Trimming took 4 bases from V and 1 from J; bases not matched to a gene: 4. The CDR3 is 15 amino acids. CDR3 sequence reads: CATSTSRGSGNTIYF. CDR3 bases: TGTGCCACCAGCACAAGCAGGGGGTCTGGAAACACCATATATTTT.

The chain has TRBV11-2 and TRBJ2-1; no firm D call. V was trimmed by 2 bases and J by 0 bases, leaving 5 bases between them. CDR3 length: 14 residues. Germline lookup yields CDR1 SGHAT and CDR2 FQNNGV. DNA for the CDR3: TGTGCCAGCAGCTTACGGAGCTCCTACAATGAGCAGTTCTTC. Protein product: CASSLRSSYNEQFF.

The rearrangement links TRBV9 to TRBJ2-7; D possibly corresponds to TRBD2 (5 bases). V lost 4 bases and J lost 6, with 14 bases in between. Looked up from germline, CDR1 is SGDLS and CDR2 is YYNGEE. This CDR3 region has 13 residues. CDR3 loop: CASSPGPAGEQYF. The CDR3 DNA sequence: TGTGCCAGCAGCCCCGGGCCCGCGGGCGAGCAGTACTTC.

This rearrangement joins TRBV2 to TRBJ1-4, with D perhaps TRBD1 (5 bases). The V gene lost 4 bases and the J gene lost 8 bases, with 20 bases spanning the gap. The CDR3 has 16 amino acids. CDR1 and CDR2 from the germline V gene are SNHLY and FYNNEI. CDR3 coding DNA: TGTGCCAGCAGTGGATTCAGCGGGGGGGGTCAAGAAAAACTGTTTTTT. Encoded protein: CASSGFSGGGQEKLFF. The variable domain in full, with the rest retrieved from reference TRBV2 and TRBJ1-4, is EPEVTQTPSHQVTQMGQEVILRCVPISNHLYFYWYRQILGQKVEFLVSFYNNEISEKSEIFDDQFSVERPDGSNFTLKIRSTKLEDSAMYFCASSGFSGGGQEKLFFGSGTQLSVL.

The chain uses TRBV30 and TRBJ1-1, with D unclear. CDR1 is GTSNPN and CDR2 is SVGIG in the germline V gene (reference sequence). The CDR3 has 10 amino acids. Trimming removed 5 bases from V and 8 bases from J, with 9 bases in between. This CDR3 reads CAWEQLEAFF. The CDR3 DNA sequence: TGTGCCTGGGAGCAATTGGAAGCTTTCTTT.